Following are 20 T cell receptor beta chains from one sample sequenced in a study of response to subunit inactivated influenza vaccine. One entry per CDR3 protein results from TCRdb running MiXCR on the RT-PCR reads. The repertoire holds approximately 250,000 distinct CDR3 sequences, with 12% as singletons. The sample was non-naive T cells sorted from PBMCs, taken 14 to 15 days before vaccination. The receptors originated from a man in his fifties who received an inactivated influenza vaccine.

Many counts were recorded for this clonotype. V usage is TRBV6-2 or TRBV6-3 and J usage is TRBJ2-4; 10 positions match TRBD1. V shed 5 bases and J 8 bases; nucleotides not matched to a gene: 9. The CDR3 runs 15 residues. The germline V gene has CDR1 MNHEY and CDR2 SVGEGT. DNA of the CDR3: TGTGCCAGCAGTGTCTGGGACAGGGGTTTGGACATTCAGTACTTC. Encoded protein: CASSVWDRGLDIQYF.

There are many counts of this clonotype. Sequence at one end of the junction differs from germline and may be a read error. This chain links TRBV14 with TRBJ2-7; TRBD2 aligns across 12 bases. The CDR3 runs 14 residues. The V gene's germline CDR1 is SGHDN and CDR2 FVKESK. In nucleotides, the CDR3 is TGTGCCAGCAGCCAAGGGCTAGCGGGAGGGCTTAAGGACTTC. Its translation: CASSQGLAGGLKDF. Combining the CDR3 with reference TRBV14 and TRBJ2-7 gives the whole variable domain EAGVTQFPSHSVIEKGQTVTLRCDPISGHDNLYWYRRVMGKEIKFLLHFVKESKQDESGMPNNRFLAERTGGTYSTLKVQPAELEDSGVYFCASSQGLAGGLKDFGPGTRLTVT.

This sequence joins TRBV6-5 and TRBJ2-5; 10 bases map to TRBD1. The germline V gene encodes CDR1 MNHEY and CDR2 SVGAGI. V lost 2 bases to trimming and J lost 2 bases; unmatched junction nucleotides: 8. CDR3 length: 17 residues. The CDR3 spells CASSYTGTGETQETQYF. The CDR3 bases are TGTGCCAGCAGTTACACCGGGACAGGGGAAACACAAGAGACCCAGTACTTC.

The genes are TRBV6-2 or TRBV6-3 and TRBJ1-3; no clear D. The V end was cut by 8 bases, the J end by 0 bases, with 5 bases between. Germline assignment: CDR1 MNHEY and CDR2 SVGEGT. There are 12 residues in the CDR3. CDR3 DNA sequence: TGTGCCAGCGCGCCCTCTGGAAACACCATATATTTT. This sequence encodes CASAPSGNTIYF.

This clonotype has more than one count but fewer than ten. The V gene is TRBV20-1, the J gene TRBJ2-7; D call uncertain. Between the trimmed V and J ends, which lost 2 bases and 1 base, there was a span of 18 bases. This CDR3 spans 16 amino acids. Per the germline V gene, CDR1 is DFQATT and CDR2 is SNEGSKA (reference sequence). The CDR3 region has the DNA TGCAGTGCTAGAATTTTGACTTCCCTAGGGTCCTACGAGCAGTACTTC. This codes for CSARILTSLGSYEQYF.

The chain is built from TRBV12-3 or TRBV12-4 and TRBJ2-5, with D tentatively TRBD1 (6 bases). The V gene lost 3 bases and the J gene lost 6 bases, with 11 bases spanning the gap. The CDR3 runs 13 residues. For the CDR3, the DNA is TGTGCCAGCAGTTTTGGGGGCGCGAAGACCCAGTACTTC. Translating gives CASSFGGAKTQYF.

Only a few counts were recorded for this clonotype. The V gene is TRBV29-1, the J gene TRBJ2-3; D possibly corresponds to TRBD1 (6 bases). The CDR3 is 15 residues long. The germline V and J ends were trimmed by 0 bases and 0 bases, with 10 bases remaining between them. From germline, CDR1 is SQVTM and CDR2 ANQGSEA. The CDR3 DNA reads TGCAGCGTTGAAGATAAACAGGGTAGCACAGATACGCAGTATTTT. As protein: CSVEDKQGSTDTQYF.

This chain's CDR3 is CASSLATVSYEQYF. CDR3 DNA: TGTGCCAGCAGCCTTGCGACCGTCTCCTACGAGCAGTACTTC. J is TRBJ2-7 and V is TRBV7-6; D unresolved. The germline V gene has CDR1 SGHVS and CDR2 FNYEAQ. This CDR3 contains 14 residues. The V end lost 5 bases, the J end lost 0 bases, and 11 bases lay between the germline ends.

This clonotype has a count of ten or more. V usage is TRBV12-3 or TRBV12-4 and J usage is TRBJ2-1; TRBD2 might be the D (7 bases). The V end lost 7 bases, the J end lost 16 bases, and 20 bases lay between the germline ends. The CDR3 is 12 residues long. Written as DNA, the CDR3 is TGTGCCAGCACTCCCGGCCCGGGGGGCTACTTCTTC. Encoded protein: CASTPGPGGYFF.

This clonotype was seen a few times. V usage is TRBV25-1 and J usage is TRBJ2-3; no reliable D call. The CDR3 totals 14 residues. Looked up from germline, CDR1 is MGHDK and CDR2 is SYGVNS. With 8 bases removed from V and 6 bases from J, the gap between germline ends came to 18 bases. The CDR3: CASGMRSRGDTQYF. DNA of the CDR3: TGTGCCAGCGGCATGAGGAGCAGAGGTGATACGCAGTATTTT.

The chain recombines TRBV12-3 or TRBV12-4 with TRBJ2-6, with D hard to call. The V end was cut by 7 bases, the J end by 1 base, with 11 bases between. The CDR3 is made up of 15 amino acids. The CDR3 reads CASTKIGSGANVLTF. For the CDR3, the DNA is TGTGCCAGCACCAAAATAGGGTCTGGGGCCAACGTCCTGACTTTC.

Points on this clonotype: The junction shows a germline mismatch at one end, possibly a read error. V and J are TRBV5-1 and TRBJ1-5; 9 bases fit TRBD1. This CDR3 comprises 15 residues. CDR1 is SGHRS and CDR2 is YFSETQ in the germline V gene. CDR3 in amino acids: CAGSLSGQGNQPQHF. CDR3 nucleotides: TGCGCCGGCAGCTTATCGGGACAGGGAAATCAGCCCCAGCATTTT.

The chain carries TRBV7-2 and TRBJ2-7, with 9 positions matching TRBD1. The CDR3 is 16 residues long. Germline-derived CDR1 and CDR2 are SGHTA and FQGNSA. V shed 5 bases, J shed 3 bases, and the junction held 11 bases outside the gene matches. CDR3 nucleotide sequence: TGTGCCAGCAGCGAGGCCGGGACAGGGAATTACTACGAGCAGTACTTC. This gives the protein CASSEAGTGNYYEQYF.

The sample holds a few counts of this clonotype. This chain uses TRBV27 with TRBJ2-1; 9 bases fit TRBD2. CDR3 size: 15 residues. V lost 4 bases to trimming and J lost 7 bases; unmatched junction nucleotides: 8. Germline assignment: CDR1 MNHEY and CDR2 SMNVEV (reference sequence). CDR3 sequence: CASSSFSGRGNEQFF. The CDR3 bases are TGTGCCAGCAGTTCCTTTAGCGGGAGAGGGAATGAGCAGTTCTTC.

This clonotype was seen a handful of times. This rearrangement joins TRBV24-1 to TRBJ2-1, with D hard to call. Germline V gene data show CDR1 as KGHDR and CDR2 as SFDVKD. The CDR3 sequence is 16 residues long. Trimming cost V 0 bases and J 1 base, with 9 bases left between them. CDR3 loop: CATSDLSSGSYNEQFF. The CDR3 DNA sequence: TGTGCCACCAGTGATTTGAGCTCTGGGTCCTACAATGAGCAGTTCTTC.

This clonotype turned up a few times. The chain carries TRBV5-1 and TRBJ2-7; D may be TRBD1 (6 bases). CDR3 size: 14 residues. CDR1 and CDR2 (germline): SGHRS, YFSETQ. V was trimmed by 0 bases and J by 3 bases, leaving 10 bases between them. The CDR3 DNA follows: TGCGCCAGCAGCTTGGATTCAGGGGACTACGAGCAGTACTTC. It yields the protein CASSLDSGDYEQYF.

The genes are TRBV6-5 and TRBJ2-1; 12 bases match TRBD2. V was clipped by 5 bases and J by 6 bases; unmatched bases: 8. Germline V gene data show CDR1 as MNHEY and CDR2 as SVGAGI. This CDR3 is 16 amino acids long. CDR3 region: CASSHTSGGPGNEQFF. The CDR3 region has the DNA TGTGCCAGCAGTCACACTAGCGGGGGGCCAGGCAATGAGCAGTTCTTC.

This clonotype was detected only a few times. V usage is TRBV14 and J usage is TRBJ2-1; TRBD2 is a possible D gene (5 bases). Germline CDR1 and CDR2: SGHDN and FVKESK. The length of the CDR3 is 16 residues. V lost 0 bases and J 0 bases, leaving 9 bases between the germline ends. The CDR3 DNA follows: TGTGCCAGCAGCCAAGAAAGGACTCACTCCTACAATGAGCAGTTCTTC. As protein: CASSQERTHSYNEQFF.

This clonotype was seen repeatedly, ten times or more. The chain is built from TRBV28 and TRBJ2-5; the match to TRBD2 covers 11 bases. V gave up 5 bases and J gave up 5 bases; unmatched junction bases: 13. This CDR3 contains 17 residues. Germline V gene sequence: CDR1 MDHEN, CDR2 SYDVKM. CDR3 protein: CASSTHFSGGAGETQYF. The CDR3 nucleotides are TGTGCCAGCAGTACCCACTTTAGCGGGGGGGCCGGGGAGACCCAGTACTTC.

The chain joins TRBV20-1 to TRBJ2-1; either TRBD1 or TRBD2 may fit D (5 bases each). Between the trimmed V and J ends, which lost 5 bases and 2 bases, there was a span of 22 bases. Looked up from germline, CDR1 is DFQATT and CDR2 is SNEGSKA (reference sequence). The CDR3 has 17 amino acids. Here the CDR3 reads CSAEGVASLGPYNEQFF. The CDR3 DNA sequence: TGCAGTGCTGAAGGGGTGGCTAGCCTTGGCCCCTACAATGAGCAGTTCTTC.